The following is a T cell receptor beta chain sequence with its context. Measured with immunoSEQ multiplex PCR; TCRdb has only the in-frame clones, and not every one. Of 160,000 or so clones listed, under 96% are singletons. This entry comes from a study of control samples from healthy donors and cancer patients. Specimen: blood. The TCR was taken from a woman aged 25-40 years in good health.

The CDR3 DNA is TGTGCCAGCAGCGTAGGATGGGGTGGGCCCGAGGGGGAGACCCAGTACTTC. Its protein product is CASSVGWGGPEGETQYF. This chain uses TRBV9 with TRBJ2-5; D tentatively reads TRBD1 or TRBD2 (5 bases each). The CDR3 sequence is 17 residues long. With 0 bases removed from V and 5 bases from J, the gap between germline ends came to 20 bases. Germline CDR1 reads SGDLS; CDR2 reads YYNGEE.